A single sample is the source of the 14 T cell receptor beta chains below, sequenced in a study of cytomegalovirus exposure and HLA in healthy donors (dated by TCRdb to 2015 to 2018). Library preparation employed the immunoSEQ multiplex PCR assay. The multiplex PCR relied on a mix of 60 forward primers for TCR Vbeta segments and 13 reverse primers for TCR Jbeta segments. The clones in this table, taken by TCRdb from immuneACCESS, are in-frame only. Not every clone is retained; where verified, under half of the shortfall comes from an unresolved V gene, and the cause of the rest is unknown. The sample has roughly 70,000 clones on record, about 80% of them singletons. Jointly, the top ten make up 6.3% of the sample. Sequencing was carried out using PBMCs. These receptor sequences come from a man aged 50-59 years in good health and CMV-seronegative.

The J gene is TRBJ1-2, the V gene TRBV4-1; D unresolved. Trimming took off 1 base at V and 4 bases at J, with 10 bases between the two ends. Germline values: CDR1 MGHRA, CDR2 YSYEKL. This CDR3 region has 14 residues. The CDR3 sequence: CASSQVSVSYGYTF. In nucleotides, the CDR3 is TGCGCCAGCAGCCAAGTATCGGTTAGCTATGGCTACACCTTC.

The CDR3 spells CASSRDRDRGREQYF. CDR3 DNA sequence: TGTGCCAGCAGTAGAGACCGGGACAGGGGGCGCGAGCAGTACTTC. The V and J genes are TRBV6-5 and TRBJ2-7; the match to TRBD1 covers 12 bases. Germline assignment: CDR1 MNHEY and CDR2 SVGAGI. V was clipped by 5 bases and J by 6 bases; unmatched bases: 8. The CDR3 runs 15 residues.

The chain is built from TRBV9 and TRBJ2-1, with 11 bases that match TRBD2. Germline loops: CDR1 SGDLS, CDR2 YYNGEE. The CDR3 is 13 residues long. Losses at the gene ends were 7 bases for V and 6 bases for J; bases not matched to a gene: 3. CDR3 in DNA: TGTGCCAGCGGACTAGCGGGTTCCAATGAGCAGTTCTTC. It translates to CASGLAGSNEQFF.

The genes are TRBV2 and TRBJ1-1, with a possible D match to TRBD1 (5 bases). This CDR3 is built from 15 residues. Germline-derived CDR1 and CDR2 are SNHLY and FYNNEI. Trimming pared 4 bases from V and 0 bases from J, leaving 12 bases between. The CDR3 nucleotides are TGTGCCAGCAGTGTCGGCGGGGGTGTGAACACTGAAGCTTTCTTT. This codes for CASSVGGGVNTEAFF.

The chain joins TRBV4-1 to TRBJ2-5; D unclear. This CDR3 comprises 12 residues. V was cut by 0 bases and J by 7 bases, with 6 bases left in between. Germline V gives CDR1 MGHRA, CDR2 YSYEKL. The CDR3 region is CASSQDRRTQYF. As DNA, the CDR3 is TGCGCCAGCAGCCAAGATAGGAGGACCCAGTACTTC.

This chain uses TRBV7-8 with TRBJ2-7; D perhaps matches TRBD2 (7 bases). The CDR3 covers 16 residues. CDR1 SGHVS and CDR2 FQNEAQ come from the germline V gene. V lost 5 bases, J lost 0 bases, and 17 bases lay in between. Written as DNA, the CDR3 is TGTGCCAGCAGCCCACGGACTAGGGGGGGCTCCTACGAGCAGTACTTC. This sequence encodes CASSPRTRGGSYEQYF.

This clone was seen more than once but under ten times. The genes are TRBV2 and TRBJ1-6, with unresolved D. V was clipped by 6 bases and J by 7 bases, with 13 bases between them. CDR3 length: 14 residues. Germline CDR1 SNHLY, CDR2 FYNNEI. CDR3 nucleotides: TGTGCCAGCAGCGTGGATCAGCGAAATTCACCCCTCCACTTT. Translated: CASSVDQRNSPLHF.

About this clone: The conserved final phenylalanine or tryptophan is absent from the CDR3, which likely points to a read error. Because the CDR3's place on the DNA is in doubt, the DNA is left out and the CDR3 is given as listed by TCRdb. The chain carries TRBV7-9 and TRBJ1-2; TRBD1, the table's D call, lacks a check against the DNA. The CDR3 region is 9 residues in length, termini included. The germline V gene has CDR1 SEHNR and CDR2 FQNEAQ (reference sequence). CDR3 sequence reads: CASSPRGGL.

This clone was found once. J is TRBJ2-7 and V is TRBV7-2; possibly TRBD2 for D (5 bases). This CDR3 contains 14 residues. V was trimmed by 5 bases and J by 6 bases, leaving 17 bases between them. CDR1 is SGHTA and CDR2 is FQGNSA in the germline V gene. CDR3 residues: CASSLKWFRGEQYF. Written as DNA, the CDR3 is TGTGCCAGCAGCCTTAAATGGTTTCGGGGCGAGCAGTACTTC. The variable domain in full, with the rest retrieved from reference TRBV7-2 and TRBJ2-7, is GAGVSQSPSNKVTEKGKDVELRCDPISGHTALYWYRQSLGQGLEFLIYFQGNSAPDKSGLPSDRFSAERTGGSVSTLTIQRTQQEDSAVYLCASSLKWFRGEQYFGPGTRLTVT.

The V gene is TRBV5-6, the J gene TRBJ1-5; TRBD1 matches at 9 bases. Germline CDR1 is SGHDT and CDR2 is YYEEEE. The V segment lost 3 bases and the J segment 5 bases; nucleotides outside the gene matches: 6. The length of the CDR3 is 15 residues. The chain's CDR3 is CASSSGQGRDQPQHF. The CDR3 DNA reads TGTGCCAGCAGCTCCGGACAGGGGAGGGATCAGCCCCAGCATTTT.

CDR3 nucleotide sequence: TGTGCCAGCAGCCAATATCACTATGAGCAGTTCTTC. It codes for CASSQYHYEQFF. The rearrangement joins TRBV14 to TRBJ2-1, with no clear D. Germline assignment: CDR1 SGHDN and CDR2 FVKESK. The CDR3 runs 12 residues. Trimming left V 2 bases short and J 8 bases short, with 7 bases between.

CDR3 residues: CASSGSGESSYEQYF. The CDR3 DNA reads TGCGCCAGCAGTGGGTCTGGGGAGAGCTCCTACGAGCAGTACTTC. The V and J genes are TRBV10-1 and TRBJ2-7, with D perhaps matching TRBD2 (5 bases). This CDR3 is 15 amino acids long. Trimming took 4 bases from V and 0 from J, leaving 13 bases between them. Germline loops: CDR1 WNHNN, CDR2 SYGVQD (reference sequence).

The chain uses TRBV28 and TRBJ1-2; D might be TRBD1 (6 bases). Per the germline V gene, CDR1 is MDHEN and CDR2 is SYDVKM. CDR3 size: 13 residues. V dropped 10 bases and J dropped 7 bases, with 19 bases sitting between them. The DNA for the CDR3 is TGTGCCACCTCCCGGGGGGGCAGTCTTGGCTACACCTTC. This gives the protein CATSRGGSLGYTF.

This clone was found a few times. The chain combines TRBV11-3 with TRBJ1-4; 8 bases match TRBD1. V lost 5 bases and J lost 2; bases outside the gene matches: 7. There are 16 residues in the CDR3. Per the germline V gene, CDR1 is SGHNT and CDR2 is YENEEA. The CDR3: CASSKGTGVTNEKLFF. CDR3 nucleotides: TGTGCCAGCAGCAAAGGGACAGGCGTCACTAATGAAAAACTGTTTTTT.